Shown below are 20 T cell receptor beta chains from a single sample sequenced in a study of cytomegalovirus exposure and HLA in healthy donors. Primers: 60 Vbeta forward and 13 Jbeta reverse. Data came from immunoSEQ multiplex PCR; TCRdb stores just in-frame clones and leaves some out. The repertoire holds over 120,000 clones, with 80% as singletons. Sequenced: PBMCs. The receptors stem from a man aged 35 to 55 in good health and CMV-seronegative.

The sample holds a few counts of this clone. V usage is TRBV5-8 and J usage is TRBJ1-5; 8 bases fit TRBD1. V lost 4 bases to trimming and J lost 2 bases; unmatched junction nucleotides: 5. Germline V gene sequence: CDR1 SGHTS, CDR2 YDEGEE. There are 15 residues in the CDR3. The CDR3 protein is CASSPTGVGNQPQHF. Written as DNA, the CDR3 is TGTGCCAGCAGCCCGACAGGGGTGGGCAATCAGCCCCAGCATTTT.

V gene TRBV6-5 combines with J gene TRBJ2-7, with TRBD1 identical over 9 bases. The CDR3 covers 14 residues. In germline, CDR1 is MNHEY, CDR2 SVGAGI. V dropped 7 bases and J dropped 3; count of bases not matched to a gene: 7. CDR3: CASTPGTGNYEQYF. For the CDR3, the DNA is TGTGCCAGCACTCCCGGGACAGGGAACTACGAGCAGTACTTC.

The V gene is TRBV19, the J gene TRBJ2-2; 12 bases match TRBD2. Germline CDR1 reads LNHDA; CDR2 reads SQIVND (reference sequence). The V segment lost 6 bases and the J segment 2 bases; nucleotides outside the gene matches: 7. The CDR3 consists of 17 residues. CDR3: CASSPLAGGLNTGELFF. CDR3 nucleotides: TGTGCCAGTAGCCCCCTAGCGGGGGGGCTAAACACCGGGGAGCTGTTTTTT.

The V call is TRBV11-2, the J call TRBJ1-2; D may be TRBD1 (5 bases). V lost 3 bases, J lost 6 bases, and 8 bases lay in between. CDR1 and CDR2 (germline): SGHAT, FQNNGV. This CDR3 has 12 amino acids. CDR3 nucleotide sequence: TGTGCCAGCAGCTTTGGCAGGGATGGCTACACCTTC. Translated: CASSFGRDGYTF.

The chain has TRBV5-1 and TRBJ2-3; 7 bases fit TRBD2. The germline V gene has CDR1 SGHRS and CDR2 YFSETQ. J lost 2 bases, V lost 5 bases, and 8 bases had no gene match. There are 15 residues in the CDR3. This chain's CDR3 is CASSPSGANTDTQYF. DNA for the CDR3: TGCGCCAGCAGTCCAAGCGGGGCAAACACAGATACGCAGTATTTT.

The chain is built from TRBV5-6 and TRBJ2-5; 11 bases are a match to TRBD1. The CDR3 covers 15 residues. In germline, CDR1 is SGHDT, CDR2 YYEEEE. V shed 4 bases and J 2 bases; nucleotides not matched to a gene: 4. As DNA, the CDR3 is TGTGCCAGCAGCGCGGACAGGGGGCGGCAAGAGACCCAGTACTTC. Translation: CASSADRGRQETQYF. Full variable domain (missing parts from reference TRBV5-6 and TRBJ2-5): DAGVTQSPTHLIKTRGQQVTLRCSPKSGHDTVSWYQQALGQGPQFIFQYYEEEERQRGNFPDRFSGHQFPNYSSELNVNALLLGDSALYLCASSADRGRQETQYFGPGTRLLVL.

The J gene is TRBJ1-1, the V gene TRBV19, with D possibly TRBD1 on 6 matching bases. From germline, CDR1 is LNHDA and CDR2 SQIVND (reference sequence). This CDR3 region has 15 residues. Deletions cut 0 bases from V and 2 bases from J, with 10 bases between. The CDR3 bases are TGTGCCAGTAGTATAGATCGGGACACAAACACTGAAGCTTTCTTT. This encodes CASSIDRDTNTEAFF.

The chain links TRBV19 to TRBJ2-3; possible D gene TRBD1, 5 bases. Germline lookup yields CDR1 LNHDA and CDR2 SQIVND (reference sequence). The CDR3 has 13 residues. V was pared by 5 bases and J by 3 bases, with 9 bases between. In DNA, the CDR3 is TGTGCCAGTAGTGCCCAGGGTACAGATACGCAGTATTTT. This sequence encodes CASSAQGTDTQYF.

The chain couples TRBV2 to TRBJ2-3; D uncertain. V lost 3 bases to trimming and J lost 0 bases, with 10 bases between them. The CDR3 sequence is 15 residues long. Per germline, CDR1 SNHLY and CDR2 FYNNEI. CDR3 in amino acids: CASSDLQKSTDTQYF. For the CDR3, the DNA is TGTGCCAGCAGTGATCTACAGAAAAGCACAGATACGCAGTATTTT. Drawing the rest from reference TRBV2 and TRBJ2-3, the complete variable domain is EPEVTQTPSHQVTQMGQEVILRCVPISNHLYFYWYRQILGQKVEFLVSFYNNEISEKSEIFDDQFSVERPDGSNFTLKIRSTKLEDSAMYFCASSDLQKSTDTQYFGPGTRLTVL.

The J gene is TRBJ1-1, the V gene TRBV6-4; a possible D gene is TRBD1 (5 bases). From germline, CDR1 is MRHNA and CDR2 SNTAGT. The CDR3 spans 13 residues. The V and J ends lost 6 bases and 3 bases respectively, with 11 bases between them. The CDR3 here is CASRLQDDTEAFF. The CDR3 DNA reads TGTGCCAGCAGGTTACAGGATGACACTGAAGCTTTCTTT.

The chain links TRBV19 to TRBJ2-7; 10 nucleotides match TRBD1. Germline V gives CDR1 LNHDA, CDR2 SQIVND (reference sequence). V lost 5 bases to trimming and J lost 1 base; unmatched junction nucleotides: 5. The CDR3 is 15 residues long. CDR3 region: CASSPPGQGSYEQYF. CDR3 coding DNA: TGTGCCAGTAGTCCACCGGGACAGGGGTCCTACGAGCAGTACTTC.

The chain joins TRBV18 to TRBJ1-2; D not certain. V lost 2 bases, J lost 4 bases, and 8 bases lay in between. The CDR3 is 13 amino acids. Germline loops: CDR1 KGHSH, CDR2 LQKENI. The DNA for the CDR3 is TGTGCCAGCTCACCATCAGAAACCTATGGCTACACCTTC. Amino acids: CASSPSETYGYTF.

This rearrangement joins TRBV30 to TRBJ1-2, with D possibly TRBD1 on 5 matching bases. The V gene's germline CDR1 is GTSNPN and CDR2 SVGIG (reference sequence). Trimming removed 0 bases from V and 8 bases from J, with 16 bases in between. This CDR3 contains 14 residues. CDR3 protein: CAWSVPGVAKGYTF. The CDR3 nucleotides are TGTGCCTGGAGTGTACCGGGGGTAGCGAAAGGCTACACCTTC.

The rearrangement uses TRBV14 and TRBJ1-1; TRBD1 agrees at 8 bases. The length of the CDR3 is 16 residues. J gave up 5 bases and V 4 bases, and 12 bases lay outside the gene matches. The germline V gene encodes CDR1 SGHDN and CDR2 FVKESK. The chain's CDR3 is CASSRSGQAPRTEAFF. CDR3 bases: TGTGCCAGCAGCCGATCGGGACAGGCCCCGAGGACTGAAGCTTTCTTT.

This clone was seen only a few times. The chain joins TRBV11-2 to TRBJ2-3; TRBD1 agrees at 9 bases. The CDR3 has 16 residues. V dropped 2 bases and J dropped 0; count of bases not matched to a gene: 3. Germline CDR1 reads SGHAT; CDR2 reads FQNNGV. The CDR3 region has the DNA TGTGCCAGCAGCTTAAGAGGGACAGGGAGCACAGATACGCAGTATTTT. This encodes CASSLRGTGSTDTQYF.

Of note for this clone: The sample holds other DNA sequences that translate to the same CDR3. The V call is TRBV19, the J call TRBJ2-7; TRBD1 aligns across 7 bases. CDR1 LNHDA and CDR2 SQIVND come from the germline V gene (reference sequence). With 5 bases clipped from V and 2 bases from J, the junction kept 3 bases outside the gene matches. This CDR3 has 13 amino acids. CDR3 sequence reads: CASSPTGAYEQYF. In DNA form, the CDR3 reads TGTGCCAGTAGTCCAACAGGGGCCTACGAGCAGTACTTC.

With respect to this clone: At one boundary the junction diverges from the germline segment, which might be a read error. This CDR3 is also generated by other DNA sequences in the sample. This rearrangement joins TRBV9 to TRBJ1-6; D gene unclear. The CDR3 length is 15 residues. Germline loops: CDR1 SGDLS, CDR2 YYNGEE. CDR3 nucleotides: TGTGCCAGCAGCGTAGGAGTGCTAGAAAATTCCCCCCTCCACTTT. It yields the protein CASSVGVLENSPLHF.

The J gene is TRBJ1-6, the V gene TRBV6-5, with D possibly TRBD1 on 6 matching bases. Germline V lookup: CDR1 MNHEY, CDR2 SVGAGI. Trimming shortened V by 7 bases and J by 7 bases, and 14 bases separated the two germline ends. This CDR3 is 14 amino acids long. CDR3 protein: CASNSQGFNSPLHF. DNA of the CDR3: TGTGCCAGCAACTCACAGGGATTCAATTCACCCCTCCACTTT.

This sequence joins TRBV18 and TRBJ2-5; 7 bases are shared with TRBD1. The J call may be faulty, since TRBJ2-7 better matches the DNA end. This CDR3 region has 15 residues. Germline loops: CDR1 KGHSH, CDR2 LQKENI. The CDR3 nucleotides are TGTGCCAGCTCACTCGACAGGGTAGGGTTTGACGAGCAGTACTTC. Its protein product is CASSLDRVGFDEQYF.

This clone was observed a few times. V gene TRBV11-3 combines with J gene TRBJ1-6; a possible D gene is TRBD1 (6 bases). With 5 bases removed from V and 7 bases from J, the gap between germline ends came to 9 bases. Germline values: CDR1 SGHNT, CDR2 YENEEA. The CDR3 loop spans 13 amino acids. For the CDR3, the DNA is TGTGCCAGCAGCCCAGGACAGAATTCACCCCTCCACTTT. Translating it yields CASSPGQNSPLHF.